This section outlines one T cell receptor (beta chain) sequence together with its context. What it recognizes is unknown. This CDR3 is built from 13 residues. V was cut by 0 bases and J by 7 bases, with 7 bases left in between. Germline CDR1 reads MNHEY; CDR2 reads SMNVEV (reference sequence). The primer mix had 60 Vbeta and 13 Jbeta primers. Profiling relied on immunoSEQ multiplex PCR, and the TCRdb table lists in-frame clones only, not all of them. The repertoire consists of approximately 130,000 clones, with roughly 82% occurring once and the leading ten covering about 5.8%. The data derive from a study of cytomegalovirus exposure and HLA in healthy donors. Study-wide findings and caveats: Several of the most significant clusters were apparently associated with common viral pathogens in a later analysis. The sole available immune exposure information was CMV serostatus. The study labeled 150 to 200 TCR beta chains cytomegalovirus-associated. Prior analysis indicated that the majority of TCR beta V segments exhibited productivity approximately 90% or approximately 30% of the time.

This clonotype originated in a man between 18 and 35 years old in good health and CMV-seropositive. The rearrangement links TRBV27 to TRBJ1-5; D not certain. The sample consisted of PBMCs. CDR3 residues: CASSLSGEQPQHF. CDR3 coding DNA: TGTGCCAGCAGTTTATCCGGGGAACAGCCCCAGCATTTT.